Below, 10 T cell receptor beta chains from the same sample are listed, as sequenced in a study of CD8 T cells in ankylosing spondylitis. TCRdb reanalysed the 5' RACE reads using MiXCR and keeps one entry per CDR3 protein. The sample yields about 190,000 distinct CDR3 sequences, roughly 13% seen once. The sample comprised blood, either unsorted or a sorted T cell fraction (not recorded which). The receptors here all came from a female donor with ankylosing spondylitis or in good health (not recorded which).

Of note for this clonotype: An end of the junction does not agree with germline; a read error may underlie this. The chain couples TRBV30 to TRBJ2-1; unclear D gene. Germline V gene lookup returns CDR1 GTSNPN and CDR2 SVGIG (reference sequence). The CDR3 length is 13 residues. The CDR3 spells CAWSTKDWGEQLF. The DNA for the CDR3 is TGTGCCTGGAGTACCAAGGATTGGGGTGAGCAGCTCTTC.

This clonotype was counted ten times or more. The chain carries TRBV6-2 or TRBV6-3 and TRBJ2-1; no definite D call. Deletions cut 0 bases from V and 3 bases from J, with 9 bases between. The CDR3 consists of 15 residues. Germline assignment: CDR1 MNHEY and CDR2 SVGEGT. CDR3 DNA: TGTGCCAGCAGTTACTCGAATTTGGGCTACAATGAGCAGTTCTTC. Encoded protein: CASSYSNLGYNEQFF.

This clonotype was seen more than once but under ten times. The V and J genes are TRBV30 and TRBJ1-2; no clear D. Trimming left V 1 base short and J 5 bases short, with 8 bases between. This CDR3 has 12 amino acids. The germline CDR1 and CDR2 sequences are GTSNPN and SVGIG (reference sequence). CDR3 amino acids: CAWSGFRYGYTF. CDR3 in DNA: TGTGCCTGGAGTGGTTTTCGGTATGGCTACACCTTC.

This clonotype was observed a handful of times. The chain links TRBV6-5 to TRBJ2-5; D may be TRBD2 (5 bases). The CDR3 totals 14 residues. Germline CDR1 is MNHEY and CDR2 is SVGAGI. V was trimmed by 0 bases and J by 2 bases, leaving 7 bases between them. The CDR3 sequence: CASSYSGGQETQYF. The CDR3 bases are TGTGCCAGCAGTTACTCCGGCGGGCAAGAGACCCAGTACTTC.

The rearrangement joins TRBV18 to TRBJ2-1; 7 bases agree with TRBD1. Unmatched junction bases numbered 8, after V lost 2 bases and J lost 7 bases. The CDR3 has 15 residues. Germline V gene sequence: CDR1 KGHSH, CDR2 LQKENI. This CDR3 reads CASSPSQGENNEQFF. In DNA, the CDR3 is TGTGCCAGCTCACCATCCCAGGGGGAGAATAATGAGCAGTTCTTC. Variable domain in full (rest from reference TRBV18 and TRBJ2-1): NAGVMQNPRHLVRRRGQEARLRCSPMKGHSHVYWYRQLPEEGLKFMVYLQKENIIDESGMPKERFSAEFPKEGPSILRIQQVVRGDSAAYFCASSPSQGENNEQFFGPGTRLTVL.

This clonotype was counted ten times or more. CDR3 residues: CASSPGGNTQYF. CDR3 in DNA: TGTGCCAGCAGCCCAGGGGGGAATACGCAGTATTTT. The chain couples TRBV7-6 to TRBJ2-3, with D maybe TRBD1 (7 bases). The CDR3 loop spans 12 amino acids. Looked up from germline, CDR1 is SGHVS and CDR2 is FNYEAQ. Trimming cost V 5 bases and J 7 bases, with 10 bases left between them. Combining the CDR3 with reference TRBV7-6 and TRBJ2-3 gives the whole variable domain GAGVSQSPRYKVTKRGQDVALRCDPISGHVSLYWYRQALGQGPEFLTYFNYEAQQDKSGLPNDRFSAERPEGSISTLTIQRTEQRDSAMYRCASSPGGNTQYFGPGTRLTVL.

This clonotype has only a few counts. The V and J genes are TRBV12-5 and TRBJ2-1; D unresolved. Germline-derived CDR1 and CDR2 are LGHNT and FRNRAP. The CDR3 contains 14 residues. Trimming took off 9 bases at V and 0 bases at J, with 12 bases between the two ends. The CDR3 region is CASILVSSYNEQFF. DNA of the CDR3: TGTGCTAGCATCTTAGTAAGCTCCTACAATGAGCAGTTCTTC.

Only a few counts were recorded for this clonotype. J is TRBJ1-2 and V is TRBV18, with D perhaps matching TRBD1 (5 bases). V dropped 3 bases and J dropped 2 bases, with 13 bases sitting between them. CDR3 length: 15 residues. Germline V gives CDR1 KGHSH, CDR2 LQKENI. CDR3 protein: CASSPRDFLNYGYTF. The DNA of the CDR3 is TGTGCCAGCTCACCTCGGGACTTTCTGAACTATGGCTACACCTTC.

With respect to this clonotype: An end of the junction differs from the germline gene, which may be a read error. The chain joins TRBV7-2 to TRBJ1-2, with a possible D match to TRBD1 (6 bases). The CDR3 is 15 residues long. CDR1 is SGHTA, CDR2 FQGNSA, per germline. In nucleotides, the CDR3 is TGTGCCAGCAGCGCAAGGGAGGAGGGGGATTATGGCTACCCCTTC. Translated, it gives CASSAREEGDYGYPF. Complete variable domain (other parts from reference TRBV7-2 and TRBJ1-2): GAGVSQSPSNKVTEKGKDVELRCDPISGHTALYWYRQSLGQGLEFLIYFQGNSAPDKSGLPSDRFSAERTGGSVSTLTIQRTQQEDSAVYLCASSAREEGDYGYPFGSGTRLTVV.

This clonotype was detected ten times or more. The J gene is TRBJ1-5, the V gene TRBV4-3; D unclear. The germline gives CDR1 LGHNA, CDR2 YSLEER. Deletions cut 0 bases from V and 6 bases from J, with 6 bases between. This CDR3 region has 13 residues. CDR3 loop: CASSQDQGQPQHF. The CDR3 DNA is TGCGCCAGCAGCCAAGACCAAGGTCAGCCCCAGCATTTT.